This paragraph reports one T cell receptor (beta chain). The entry originates in a study of blood T cell repertoires in COVID-19. Whole-study context: Acute-phase and convalescent COVID-19 samples originated in the United States, Italy and Spain. Sources were T cells, B-cell-depleted T cells, or PBMCs; the material itself was cDNA or gDNA.

Per the study methods: How many nucleated cells were present was estimated from reference gene primer amplification. The protocol was immunoSEQ multiplex PCR, while the TCRdb copy is restricted to in-frame clones and leaves out a portion. That table is the source of V, J and clone size, and D and trimming were worked out from the DNA. The sample records about 200,000 clones, over 80% being singletons. The sequenced material came from peripheral blood. The sequence was obtained from a man in his forties with acute or convalescent COVID-19.

The CDR3 sequence: CASKMTDVAFF. In DNA form, the CDR3 reads TGCGCCAGCAAGATGACAGACGTCGCTTTCTTT. This chain joins TRBV5-1 and TRBJ1-1, with a weak D call TRBD1 (5 bases). V gave up 6 bases and J gave up 11 bases, with 14 bases separating them. This CDR3 has 11 residues. Germline CDR1 is SGHRS and CDR2 is YFSETQ.